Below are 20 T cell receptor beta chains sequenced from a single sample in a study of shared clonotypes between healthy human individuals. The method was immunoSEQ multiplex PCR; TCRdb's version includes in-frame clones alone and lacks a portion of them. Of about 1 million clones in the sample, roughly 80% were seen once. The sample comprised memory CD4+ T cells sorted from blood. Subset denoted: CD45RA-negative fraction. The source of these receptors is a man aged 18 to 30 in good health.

CDR3 residues: CAPPAAQHF. CDR3 sequence (DNA): TGCGCGCCCCCTGCGGCCCAGCATTTT. The chain recombines TRBV5-1 with TRBJ1-5; D remains ambiguous. This CDR3 contains 9 residues. Germline lookup yields CDR1 SGHRS and CDR2 YFSETQ.

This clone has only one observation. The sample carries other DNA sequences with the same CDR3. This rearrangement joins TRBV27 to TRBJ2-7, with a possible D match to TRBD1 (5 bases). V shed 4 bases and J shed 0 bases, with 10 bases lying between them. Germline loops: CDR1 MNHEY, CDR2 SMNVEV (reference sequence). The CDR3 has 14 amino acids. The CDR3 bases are TGTGCCAGCAGTTCCAGGGTAAGCTCCTACGAGCAGTACTTC. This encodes CASSSRVSSYEQYF.

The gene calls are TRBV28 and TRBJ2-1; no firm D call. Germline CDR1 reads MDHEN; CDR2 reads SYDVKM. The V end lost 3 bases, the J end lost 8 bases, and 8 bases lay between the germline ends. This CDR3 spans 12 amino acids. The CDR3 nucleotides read TGTGCCAGCAGTTTCCGCGGATATGAGCAGTTCTTC. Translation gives CASSFRGYEQFF.

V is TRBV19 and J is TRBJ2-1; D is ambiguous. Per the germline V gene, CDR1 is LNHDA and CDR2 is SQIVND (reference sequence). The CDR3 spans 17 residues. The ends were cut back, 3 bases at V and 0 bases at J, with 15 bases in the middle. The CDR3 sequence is CASSISWGSFSYNEQFF. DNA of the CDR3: TGTGCCAGTAGTATTAGTTGGGGATCGTTCTCCTACAATGAGCAGTTCTTC.

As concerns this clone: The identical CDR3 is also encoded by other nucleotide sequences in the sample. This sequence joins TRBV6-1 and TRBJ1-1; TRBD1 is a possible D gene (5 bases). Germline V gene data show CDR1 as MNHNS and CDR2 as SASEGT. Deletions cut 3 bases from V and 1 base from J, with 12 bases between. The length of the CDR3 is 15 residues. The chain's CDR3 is CASSEPGRGNTEAFF. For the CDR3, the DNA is TGTGCCAGCAGTGAGCCAGGGAGGGGGAACACTGAAGCTTTCTTT.

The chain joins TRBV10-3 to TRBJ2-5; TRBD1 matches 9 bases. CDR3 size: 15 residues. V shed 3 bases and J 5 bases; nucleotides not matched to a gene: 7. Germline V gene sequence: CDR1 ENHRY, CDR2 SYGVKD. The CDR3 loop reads CAISDRDRAGETQYF. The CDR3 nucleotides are TGTGCCATCAGTGACCGGGACAGGGCGGGGGAGACCCAGTACTTC.

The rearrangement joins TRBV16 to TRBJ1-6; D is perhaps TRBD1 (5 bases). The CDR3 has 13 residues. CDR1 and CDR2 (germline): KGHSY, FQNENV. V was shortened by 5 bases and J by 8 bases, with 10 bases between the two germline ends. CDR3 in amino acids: CASSSRGYSPLHF. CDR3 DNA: TGTGCCAGCAGCTCGCGGGGGTATTCACCCCTCCACTTT.

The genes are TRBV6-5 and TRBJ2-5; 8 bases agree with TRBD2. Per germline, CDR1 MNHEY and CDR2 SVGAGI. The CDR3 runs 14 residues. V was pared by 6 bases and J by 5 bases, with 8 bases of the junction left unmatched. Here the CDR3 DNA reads TGTGCCAGCAGCCTCCGTCGGGGGGGGGAGACCCAGTACTTC. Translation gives CASSLRRGGETQYF.

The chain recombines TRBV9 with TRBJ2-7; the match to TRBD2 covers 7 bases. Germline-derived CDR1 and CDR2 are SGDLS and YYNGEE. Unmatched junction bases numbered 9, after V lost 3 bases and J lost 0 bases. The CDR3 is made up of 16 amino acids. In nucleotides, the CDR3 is TGTGCCAGCAGCGCCCAAAGCGGGATTCTCTCCTACGAGCAGTACTTC. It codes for CASSAQSGILSYEQYF.

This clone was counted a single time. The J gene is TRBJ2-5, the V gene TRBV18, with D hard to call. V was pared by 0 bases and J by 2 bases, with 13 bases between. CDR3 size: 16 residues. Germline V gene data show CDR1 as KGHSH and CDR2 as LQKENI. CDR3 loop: CASSPPNKGSQETQYF. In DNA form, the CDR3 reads TGTGCCAGCTCACCACCGAACAAGGGATCTCAAGAGACCCAGTACTTC.

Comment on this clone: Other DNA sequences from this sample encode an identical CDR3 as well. The CDR3 DNA sequence: TGTGCCAGCAGCTTAGGAGGGGACAACACTGAAGCTTTCTTT. Translating it yields CASSLGGDNTEAFF. The genes are TRBV11-3 and TRBJ1-1; D is possibly TRBD1 (5 bases). Germline CDR1 reads SGHNT; CDR2 reads YENEEA. V was pared by 1 base and J by 2 bases, with 8 bases between. CDR3 size: 14 residues.

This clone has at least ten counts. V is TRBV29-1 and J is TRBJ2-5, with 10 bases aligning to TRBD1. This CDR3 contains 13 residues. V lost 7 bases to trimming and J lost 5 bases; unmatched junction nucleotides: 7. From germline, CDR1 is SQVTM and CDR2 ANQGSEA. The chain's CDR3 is CSASTGGGETQYF. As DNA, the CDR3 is TGCAGCGCCTCGACAGGGGGCGGGGAGACCCAGTACTTC.

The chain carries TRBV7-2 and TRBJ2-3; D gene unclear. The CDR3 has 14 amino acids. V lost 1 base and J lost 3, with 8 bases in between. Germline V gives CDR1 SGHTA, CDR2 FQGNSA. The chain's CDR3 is CASSLGWQTDTQYF. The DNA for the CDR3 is TGTGCCAGCAGCTTAGGGTGGCAGACAGATACGCAGTATTTT.

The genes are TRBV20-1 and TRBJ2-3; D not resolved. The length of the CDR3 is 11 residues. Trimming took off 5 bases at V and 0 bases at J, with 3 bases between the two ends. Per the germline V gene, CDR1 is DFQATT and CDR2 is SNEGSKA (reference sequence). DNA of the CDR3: TGCAGTGCTGCTAGCACAGATACGCAGTATTTT. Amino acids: CSAASTDTQYF.

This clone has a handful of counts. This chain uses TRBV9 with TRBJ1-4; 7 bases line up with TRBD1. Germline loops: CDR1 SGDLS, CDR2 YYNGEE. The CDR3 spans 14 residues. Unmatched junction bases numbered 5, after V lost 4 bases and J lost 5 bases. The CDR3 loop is CASSPTGTNEKLFF. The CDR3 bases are TGTGCCAGCAGCCCGACAGGGACGAATGAAAAACTGTTTTTT. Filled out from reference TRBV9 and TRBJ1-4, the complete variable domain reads DSGVTQTPKHLITATGQRVTLRCSPRSGDLSVYWYQQSLDQGLQFLIQYYNGEERAKGNILERFSAQQFPDLHSELNLSSLELGDSALYFCASSPTGTNEKLFFGSGTQLSVL.

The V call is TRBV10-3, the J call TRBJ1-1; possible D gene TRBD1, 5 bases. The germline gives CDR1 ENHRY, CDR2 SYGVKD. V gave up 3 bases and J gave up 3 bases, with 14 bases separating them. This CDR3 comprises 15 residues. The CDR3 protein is CAISDNRGPHTEAFF. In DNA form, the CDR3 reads TGTGCCATCAGTGATAATCGGGGCCCTCACACTGAAGCTTTCTTT.

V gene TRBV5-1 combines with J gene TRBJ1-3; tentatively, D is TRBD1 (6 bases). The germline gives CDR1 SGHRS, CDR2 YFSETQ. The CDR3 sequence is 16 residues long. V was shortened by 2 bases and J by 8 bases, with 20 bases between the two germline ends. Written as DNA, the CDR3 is TGCGCCAGCAGCTTTACCTCCAGGGGTTCGTCGGACACCATATATTTT. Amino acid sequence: CASSFTSRGSSDTIYF.

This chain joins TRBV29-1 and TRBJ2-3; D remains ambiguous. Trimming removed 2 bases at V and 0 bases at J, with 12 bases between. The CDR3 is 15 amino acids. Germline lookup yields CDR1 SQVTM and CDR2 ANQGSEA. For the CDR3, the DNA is TGCAGCGTTGAAAGGATTCCGGACAGCACAGATACGCAGTATTTT. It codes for CSVERIPDSTDTQYF.

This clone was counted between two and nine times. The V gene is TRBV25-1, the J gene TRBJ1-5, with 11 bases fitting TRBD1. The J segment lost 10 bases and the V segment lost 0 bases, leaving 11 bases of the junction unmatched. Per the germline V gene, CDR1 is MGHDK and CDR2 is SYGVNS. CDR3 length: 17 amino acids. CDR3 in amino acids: CASSEYGSGQGVDPQHF. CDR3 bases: TGTGCCAGCAGTGAATACGGGTCGGGACAGGGGGTTGACCCCCAGCATTTT.

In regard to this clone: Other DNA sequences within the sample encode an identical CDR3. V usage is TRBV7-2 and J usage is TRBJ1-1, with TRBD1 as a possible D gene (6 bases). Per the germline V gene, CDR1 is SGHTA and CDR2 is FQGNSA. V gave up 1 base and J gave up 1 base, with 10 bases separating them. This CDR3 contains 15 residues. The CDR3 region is CASSLGGRGNTEAFF. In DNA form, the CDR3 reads TGTGCCAGCAGCTTAGGCGGCAGGGGGAACACTGAAGCTTTCTTT.